The 27 T cell receptor beta chains listed next were all sequenced from one sample in a study of T-cell memory formation after mild COVID-19. TCRdb passed the 5' RACE reads through MiXCR, listing each CDR3 protein once. The profile covers about 360,000 distinct CDR3 sequences, with approximately 14% appearing a single time and less than 25% taken by the ten largest. Specimen: PBMCs or a T cell subset sorted from them (not recorded which). These receptor sequences come from a man younger than 30 who had mild COVID-19 (a few samples of this study predate the infection). Cell type and time point are not known.

This clonotype occurred a few times. This sequence joins TRBV29-1 and TRBJ2-2; possibly TRBD1 or TRBD2 for D (6 bases each). Germline CDR1 SQVTM, CDR2 ANQGSEA. The length of the CDR3 is 13 residues. V was clipped by 8 bases and J by 2 bases, with 12 bases between them. This CDR3 reads CSFSGANTGELFF. The CDR3 coding sequence is TGCAGCTTTTCGGGGGCCAACACCGGGGAGCTGTTTTTT.

The chain recombines TRBV2 with TRBJ2-5; 7 bases align to TRBD1. The CDR3 is 13 residues long. In germline, CDR1 is SNHLY, CDR2 FYNNEI. With V trimmed by 8 bases and J by 4 bases, 7 bases remained unmatched. The CDR3 protein is CASAKGAGETQYF. CDR3 DNA: TGTGCCAGCGCAAAGGGGGCGGGAGAGACCCAGTACTTC. Full variable domain (missing parts from reference TRBV2 and TRBJ2-5): EPEVTQTPSHQVTQMGQEVILRCVPISNHLYFYWYRQILGQKVEFLVSFYNNEISEKSEIFDDQFSVERPDGSNFTLKIRSTKLEDSAMYFCASAKGAGETQYFGPGTRLLVL.

The J gene is TRBJ1-1, the V gene TRBV7-2, with a possible D match to TRBD1 (5 bases). From germline, CDR1 is SGHTA and CDR2 FQGNSA. V lost 5 bases and J lost 4, with 11 bases in between. The CDR3 covers 13 residues. CDR3 nucleotide sequence: TGTGCCAGCAGCCCTCCGGGGGGCACTGAAGCTTTCTTT. Translating it yields CASSPPGGTEAFF. The variable domain in full, with the rest retrieved from reference TRBV7-2 and TRBJ1-1, is GAGVSQSPSNKVTEKGKDVELRCDPISGHTALYWYRQSLGQGLEFLIYFQGNSAPDKSGLPSDRFSAERTGGSVSTLTIQRTQQEDSAVYLCASSPPGGTEAFFGQGTRLTVV.

This clonotype has at least ten counts. The chain is built from TRBV7-2 and TRBJ2-5; D not resolved. The germline gives CDR1 SGHTA, CDR2 FQGNSA. Trimming took 1 base from V and 0 from J, leaving 9 bases between them. The CDR3 sequence is 15 residues long. CDR3 in amino acids: CASSLGLAHQETQYF. CDR3 nucleotide sequence: TGTGCCAGCAGCTTAGGTTTGGCACACCAAGAGACCCAGTACTTC.

This rearrangement joins TRBV6-5 to TRBJ2-7, with D perhaps matching TRBD2 (5 bases). Trimming took 6 bases from V and 3 from J, leaving 9 bases between them. Germline V gene data show CDR1 as MNHEY and CDR2 as SVGAGI. CDR3 size: 12 residues. Here the CDR3 reads CASSGLNYEQYF. In DNA form, the CDR3 reads TGTGCCAGCAGCGGACTGAACTACGAGCAGTACTTC.

The gene calls are TRBV27 and TRBJ2-4, with 8 bases matching TRBD2. V dropped 8 bases and J dropped 4; count of bases not matched to a gene: 7. CDR3 length equals 14 residues. Per the germline V gene, CDR1 is MNHEY and CDR2 is SMNVEV (reference sequence). The CDR3 protein is CASGVTGGKNIQYF. The CDR3 DNA is TGTGCCAGCGGTGTGACGGGGGGGAAAAACATTCAGTACTTC.

The chain combines TRBV18 with TRBJ1-2, with unresolved D. Germline V gene sequence: CDR1 KGHSH, CDR2 LQKENI. The CDR3 runs 13 residues. V was cut by 2 bases and J by 6 bases, with 10 bases left in between. CDR3 in amino acids: CASSPTARDGYTF. As DNA, the CDR3 is TGTGCCAGCTCACCAACAGCGCGGGATGGCTACACCTTC.

This clonotype was detected only a few times. This rearrangement joins TRBV12-3 or TRBV12-4 to TRBJ2-5; D gene uncertain. CDR3 length: 14 amino acids. Trimming pared 8 bases from V and 4 bases from J, leaving 17 bases between. DNA for the CDR3: TGTGCCAGCCGAACCAGCGCGGAGTTAGAGACCCAGTACTTC. This translates into CASRTSAELETQYF.

This chain uses TRBV6-5 with TRBJ1-2; D possibly corresponds to TRBD1 (6 bases). Germline V gene lookup returns CDR1 MNHEY and CDR2 SVGAGI. Trimming cost V 4 bases and J 7 bases, with 19 bases left between them. CDR3 size: 15 residues. The CDR3 DNA sequence: TGTGCCAGCAGTTCGACGGGCAGGGGTTGGGGTGGCTACACCTTC. This encodes CASSSTGRGWGGYTF.

This clonotype was observed a handful of times. The rearrangement uses TRBV5-1 and TRBJ1-2; 7 positions match TRBD1. Trimming cost V 5 bases and J 4 bases; bases outside gene matches: 11. The CDR3 spans 15 residues. Germline CDR1 reads SGHRS; CDR2 reads YFSETQ. CDR3 amino acids: CASRPTGGGLYGYTF. The CDR3 DNA follows: TGCGCCAGCAGACCGACAGGAGGGGGCCTCTATGGCTACACCTTC. The full variable domain, completed using reference TRBV5-1 and TRBJ1-2, is KAGVTQTPRYLIKTRGQQVTLSCSPISGHRSVSWYQQTPGQGLQFLFEYFSETQRNKGNFPGRFSGRQFSNSRSEMNVSTLELGDSALYLCASRPTGGGLYGYTFGSGTRLTVV.

This clonotype was seen more than once but under ten times. The chain combines TRBV6-5 with TRBJ1-2; 9 bases line up with TRBD1. Germline lookup yields CDR1 MNHEY and CDR2 SVGAGI. CDR3 length: 17 amino acids. V lost 6 bases to trimming and J lost 1 base; unmatched junction nucleotides: 12. The CDR3 DNA follows: TGTGCCAGCAGCCGCCCGGGGACAGGGCTCGGTAACTATGGCTACACCTTC. Protein: CASSRPGTGLGNYGYTF.

This clonotype was counted many times. CDR3 sequence: CASSRGQGANTEAFF. The CDR3, as DNA: TGTGCCAGCAGTAGGGGACAGGGGGCGAACACTGAAGCTTTCTTT. The V and J genes are TRBV6-5 and TRBJ1-1; 12 bases map to TRBD1. The germline V gene encodes CDR1 MNHEY and CDR2 SVGAGI. The J segment lost 1 base and the V segment lost 5 bases, leaving 2 bases of the junction unmatched. This CDR3 spans 15 amino acids.

This clonotype was detected only once. The chain uses TRBV29-1 and TRBJ1-1; maybe TRBD1 (5 bases). V lost 3 bases to trimming and J lost 0 bases, with 14 bases between them. Germline CDR1 reads SQVTM; CDR2 reads ANQGSEA. CDR3 length equals 15 residues. The CDR3 here is CSVDLPGKMNTEAFF. The CDR3 DNA reads as TGCAGCGTTGATTTGCCAGGGAAGATGAACACTGAAGCTTTCTTT.

The genes are TRBV6-2 or TRBV6-3 and TRBJ2-7, with D unresolved. In germline, CDR1 is MNHEY, CDR2 SVGEGT. The CDR3 is 15 amino acids. The V end was cut by 6 bases, the J end by 2 bases, with 17 bases between. CDR3 residues: CASSPQAESPYEQYV. DNA for the CDR3: TGTGCCAGCAGCCCCCAGGCGGAGAGCCCCTACGAGCAGTACGTC.

This clonotype was picked up many times. The chain employs TRBV30 and TRBJ2-1; D unresolved. V was pared by 3 bases and J by 4 bases, with 4 bases between. The germline V gene encodes CDR1 GTSNPN and CDR2 SVGIG (reference sequence). The CDR3 consists of 11 residues. In DNA form, the CDR3 reads TGTGCCTGGAGAAATTACAATGAGCAGTTCTTC. Protein product: CAWRNYNEQFF.

The genes are TRBV6-1 and TRBJ1-1; weak D call: TRBD1 (6 bases). Per the germline V gene, CDR1 is MNHNS and CDR2 is SASEGT. This CDR3 comprises 15 residues. Deletions cut 10 bases from V and 1 base from J, with 19 bases between. CDR3 DNA sequence: TGTGCCACCCCAACCCCTACAGGGCCGAACACTGAAGCTTTCTTT. It specifies CATPTPTGPNTEAFF.

This clonotype showed up many times. The rearrangement joins TRBV7-2 to TRBJ2-5; no clear D. The germline gives CDR1 SGHTA, CDR2 FQGNSA. Trimming removed 5 bases at V and 7 bases at J, with 11 bases between. The CDR3 contains 12 residues. In DNA form, the CDR3 reads TGTGCCAGCAGCCCCAAATTGATGACCCAGTACTTC. Its translation: CASSPKLMTQYF.

The V call is TRBV7-2, the J call TRBJ2-5; the D call may be TRBD1 or TRBD2 (6 bases each). Trimming removed 7 bases at V and 0 bases at J, with 15 bases between. CDR3 length equals 15 residues. Germline V gene data show CDR1 as SGHTA and CDR2 as FQGNSA. The CDR3 loop is CASTLGGGDQETQYF. DNA for the CDR3: TGTGCCAGCACCCTCGGGGGCGGGGACCAAGAGACCCAGTACTTC.

This clonotype was observed a few times. The chain employs TRBV6-2 or TRBV6-3 and TRBJ2-7; D possibly matches TRBD1 or TRBD2 (5 bases each). Germline lookup yields CDR1 MNHEY and CDR2 SVGEGT. Trimming shortened V by 2 bases and J by 7 bases, and 9 bases separated the two germline ends. CDR3 size: 12 residues. The CDR3 region has the DNA TGTGCCAGCAGTTACGAATGGGGGGAGCAGTACTTC. This sequence encodes CASSYEWGEQYF.

This clonotype has a count of ten or more. The V and J genes are TRBV7-2 and TRBJ1-6; D remains unclear. Trimming stripped 1 base from V and 0 bases from J, with 13 bases between. Germline V lookup: CDR1 SGHTA, CDR2 FQGNSA. The CDR3 length is 18 residues. CDR3 sequence: CASSLVGLIGSYNSPLHF. The DNA of the CDR3 is TGTGCCAGCAGCTTAGTTGGACTCATCGGCTCCTATAATTCACCCCTCCACTTT.

This clonotype was seen many times. CDR3 in amino acids: CASSPSGAGAETQYF. CDR3 coding DNA: TGTGCCAGCAGTCCCTCCGGGGCGGGGGCTGAGACCCAGTACTTC. The V gene is TRBV12-3 or TRBV12-4, the J gene TRBJ2-5; a weak D match, TRBD2 (7 bases). The V and J ends lost 5 bases and 5 bases respectively, with 18 bases between them. The CDR3 length is 15 residues.

This clonotype was counted only a few times. J is TRBJ2-5 and V is TRBV7-9; tentative D call: TRBD2 (6 bases). In germline, CDR1 is SEHNR, CDR2 FQNEAQ (reference sequence). V was pared by 1 base and J by 1 base, with 10 bases between. The CDR3 sequence is 15 residues long. The CDR3 protein is CASSLERTTQETQYF. DNA of the CDR3: TGTGCCAGCAGCTTAGAGAGGACTACCCAAGAGACCCAGTACTTC.

The chain carries TRBV5-4 and TRBJ1-4; possible D gene TRBD1, 5 bases. The CDR3 covers 15 residues. V was pared by 4 bases and J by 5 bases, with 15 bases between. The germline V gene encodes CDR1 SGHNT and CDR2 YYREEE (reference sequence). CDR3 in amino acids: CASSRRQTPNEKLFF. In DNA form, the CDR3 reads TGTGCCAGCAGCCGAAGACAGACACCGAATGAAAAACTGTTTTTT.

The chain is built from TRBV11-2 and TRBJ2-7; D is ambiguous. The CDR3 consists of 13 residues. Trimming left V 0 bases short and J 4 bases short, with 7 bases between. CDR1 and CDR2 from the germline V gene are SGHAT and FQNNGV. In nucleotides, the CDR3 is TGTGCCAGCAGCTTAGATTTGGGATACGAGCAGTACGTC. Translation gives CASSLDLGYEQYV.

This clonotype occurred a few times. This sequence joins TRBV3-1 and TRBJ2-3; D remains ambiguous. Trimming stripped 4 bases from V and 4 bases from J, with 18 bases between. The germline gives CDR1 LGHDT, CDR2 YNNKEL (reference sequence). The CDR3 totals 16 residues. This CDR3 is CASSRPRLGNADTQYF. CDR3 DNA: TGTGCCAGCAGCCGCCCACGTCTGGGGAATGCAGATACGCAGTATTTT.

The chain carries TRBV29-1 and TRBJ1-2, with TRBD1 matching 10 bases. Germline V CDR1 and CDR2: SQVTM, ANQGSEA. The length of the CDR3 is 12 residues. V was pared by 6 bases and J by 8 bases, with 6 bases of the junction left unmatched. CDR3 sequence reads: CSVATGGAGYTF. The CDR3 DNA follows: TGCAGCGTCGCGACAGGGGGCGCGGGCTACACCTTC.

V and J are TRBV5-1 and TRBJ1-1, with D unresolved. Germline V CDR1 and CDR2: SGHRS, YFSETQ. This CDR3 has 12 amino acids. The V gene lost 4 bases and the J gene lost 7 bases, with 11 bases spanning the gap. This CDR3 is CASSPATDEAFF. The CDR3 bases are TGCGCCAGCAGCCCGGCTACTGATGAAGCTTTCTTT.